The clone carrying this T cell receptor beta chain has more than one count but fewer than ten. Its specificity is not known. RNA transcripts served as the template for amplifying TCR beta CDR3 regions. Primed by the HTBI set, a first-round RT-PCR was run on the TCR CDR3. TCRdb recomputed calls from the multiplex PCR reads with MiXCR, one row per CDR3 protein. Seen here are about 640,000 distinct CDR3 sequences, around 20% observed once, and the top ten hold 30% to 40%. Germline CDR1 SGHDT, CDR2 YYEEEE. This CDR3 spans 14 amino acids. V trimming: 4 bases; J trimming: 6 bases; junction bases outside the gene matches: 8. The record originates from a study of T cells in Graves' hyperthyroidism and ophthalmopathy. Whole-study findings and limits: Researchers found most expanded thyroid clonotypes above 0.001 in blood as well. For ophthalmopathy, model prediction preceded onset by a median approximately 6 months.

Out of less than 12 ml of fresh peripheral blood came the PBMCs. The receptor was isolated from a man in his thirties or forties with Graves' ophthalmopathy. Sequencing used blood. This rearrangement joins TRBV5-6 to TRBJ2-3, with TRBD1 matching over 7 bases. DNA for the CDR3: TGTGCCAGCAGCCCTCCGGACAGGCCGGATACGCAGTATTTT. This sequence encodes CASSPPDRPDTQYF.